This T cell receptor beta chain was recovered during a study of blood T cell repertoires in COVID-19. Study-level information: Material from acute and convalescent COVID-19 was sourced from the United States, Italy and Spain. PBMCs, B-cell-depleted T cells, or T cells were the source of the cDNA or gDNA that made up the material.

Seattle patient enrollment occurred during active infection, with longitudinal follow-up thereafter. Per the authors' pipeline: Amplification with reference gene primers provided the estimates of nucleated cell counts. Method: immunoSEQ multiplex PCR; TCRdb's copy keeps in-frame clones and lacks some. The DNA gave D and trimming, while V, J and clone size come from that table. The sample gives about 270,000 clones, about 84% of which show up once; roughly 5.2% is in the top ten. V shed 1 base and J shed 5 bases, with 8 bases lying between them. This CDR3 comprises 13 residues. CDR1 and CDR2 from the germline V gene are LNHNV and YYDKDF (reference sequence).

This sequence was found in an elderly woman with COVID-19, enrolled during active disease. This chain joins TRBV15 and TRBJ2-5; D remains ambiguous. Specimen: peripheral blood. In DNA form, the CDR3 reads TGTGCCACCAGCAGAGCGCAGGTGGAGACCCAGTACTTC. Translation: CATSRAQVETQYF.